Below are 11 T cell receptor beta chains sequenced from a single sample in a study of early stage breast cancer tumors (TCRdb year 2017). The library was prepared using the immunoSEQ multiplex PCR assay. Imported from immuneACCESS, the table was reduced by TCRdb to in-frame sequences with V and J called. These copies leave out some clones; in studies compared against another copy, an unresolved V gene accounts for under half, and the cause of the remainder is not known. This sample holds tens of thousands of clones; about 78% were observed only once. The ten largest make up 7.2% of the sample. Sequenced: blood. The receptors here all came from a person between 50 and 60 years old with breast cancer.

The chain combines TRBV28 with TRBJ1-3; no clear D gene. Trimming shortened V by 3 bases and J by 4 bases, and 7 bases separated the two germline ends. CDR1 and CDR2 from the germline V gene are MDHEN and SYDVKM. CDR3 length: 13 amino acids. The CDR3 DNA reads as TGTGCCAGCAGTTTGGCCCACGGAAACACCATATATTTT. Translating gives CASSLAHGNTIYF.

The V and J genes are TRBV19 and TRBJ1-6, with a tentative D call TRBD1 (5 bases). Trimming shortened V by 4 bases and J by 3 bases, and 10 bases separated the two germline ends. The CDR3 consists of 15 residues. Germline V CDR1 and CDR2: LNHDA, SQIVND (reference sequence). CDR3 amino acids: CASSTSGLYNSPLHF. The CDR3 DNA sequence: TGTGCCAGTAGTACCTCAGGGCTCTATAATTCACCCCTCCACTTT.

CDR3 protein: CASSLGTGTNGYTF. CDR3 in DNA: TGTGCCAGCAGTTTAGGGACAGGGACGAACGGCTACACCTTC. The rearrangement uses TRBV27 and TRBJ1-2, with 9 bases lining up with TRBD1. With V trimmed by 2 bases and J by 8 bases, 6 bases remained unmatched. CDR3 size: 14 residues. Germline values: CDR1 MNHEY, CDR2 SMNVEV (reference sequence).

For this clone: At the DNA level, this CDR3 is encoded by other sequences in the same sample as well. J is TRBJ1-1 and V is TRBV5-1, with TRBD1 identical over 7 bases. CDR3 length: 14 amino acids. Germline-derived CDR1 and CDR2 are SGHRS and YFSETQ. V shed 1 base and J 1 base; nucleotides not matched to a gene: 1. CDR3 in amino acids: CASSLRQGNTEAFF. The CDR3 nucleotides are TGCGCCAGCAGCTTGAGACAGGGGAACACTGAAGCTTTCTTT.

This chain links TRBV7-3 with TRBJ2-2, with D maybe TRBD2 (7 bases). CDR1 and CDR2 (germline): SGHTA, FQGTGA. CDR3 length equals 16 residues. V lost 5 bases to trimming and J lost 7 bases, with 20 bases between them. Here the CDR3 DNA reads TGTGCCAGCAGCCCGAGGGGGGGATCTGTCAACGGGGAGCTGTTTTTT. This encodes CASSPRGGSVNGELFF.

The chain links TRBV5-4 to TRBJ2-7; TRBD2 matches 8 bases. Losses at the gene ends were 4 bases for V and 2 bases for J; bases not matched to a gene: 14. The CDR3 extends over 17 amino acids. CDR1 is SGHNT, CDR2 YYREEE, per germline (reference sequence). The CDR3 DNA follows: TGTGCCAGCAGCCCCTACAATCCGGGACTAGACCCCTACGAGCAGTACTTC. Its protein is CASSPYNPGLDPYEQYF.

This clone was seen once. V is TRBV14 and J is TRBJ2-5, with D possibly being TRBD2 (6 bases). V was trimmed by 3 bases and J by 7 bases, leaving 12 bases between them. The germline CDR1 and CDR2 sequences are SGHDN and FVKESK. This CDR3 has 13 residues. CDR3 residues: CASSQGTGATQYF. CDR3 bases: TGTGCCAGCAGCCAGGGGACTGGAGCGACCCAGTACTTC.

The chain links TRBV27 to TRBJ1-4; unclear D gene. This CDR3 region has 13 residues. Trimming shortened V by 5 bases and J by 4 bases, and 8 bases separated the two germline ends. Per germline, CDR1 MNHEY and CDR2 SMNVEV (reference sequence). The DNA for the CDR3 is TGTGCCAGCAGTGTCCAACTTAATGAAAAACTGTTTTTT. Amino acid sequence: CASSVQLNEKLFF.

This clone was found a few times. The rearrangement joins TRBV7-6 to TRBJ1-4; maybe TRBD1 (5 bases). The CDR3 covers 13 residues. Germline loops: CDR1 SGHVS, CDR2 FNYEAQ. Trimming left V 1 base short and J 8 bases short, with 8 bases between. CDR3 in amino acids: CASSLGQREKLFF. CDR3 DNA: TGTGCCAGCAGCTTAGGACAGAGAGAAAAACTGTTTTTT.

This clone appeared a few times. This chain links TRBV7-9 with TRBJ2-2; TRBD2 matches at 8 bases. V dropped 1 base and J dropped 7; count of bases not matched to a gene: 11. The germline gives CDR1 SEHNR, CDR2 FQNEAQ (reference sequence). CDR3 size: 17 residues. CDR3 protein: CASSLELSSGSRGELFF. The CDR3 DNA reads TGTGCCAGCAGCTTAGAGCTATCTAGCGGGTCACGCGGGGAGCTGTTTTTT.

The chain combines TRBV7-7 with TRBJ2-7; D may match TRBD1 or TRBD2 (5 bases each). There are 17 residues in the CDR3. Germline CDR1 reads SSHAT; CDR2 reads FNYEAQ (reference sequence). CDR3 bases: TGTGCTAGCAGCTTAGATCGTTGGGGCATGGGGGCCTACGAGCAGTACGTC. Translation: CASSLDRWGMGAYEQYV.